The clone carrying this TCR beta chain was counted ten times or more. What it binds is not known. The read gets to within 3 residues of the CDR3 end, and the germline J gene fills in the rest. This specimen comes from a study of T cell clonality in common variable immunodeficiency. Study results and limitations: Reportedly, TCR beta sequences from common variable immunodeficiency showed fewer deletions and N-nucleotide insertions.

Sequencing input was equivalent genomic DNA from CVID and controls. This table comes from immunoSEQ multiplex PCR, and its TCRdb copy is limited to in-frame clones, with some not included. There are some 40,000 clones in the sample, none observed a single time. Germline assignment: CDR1 SGHTA and CDR2 FQGNSA. This CDR3 is 14 amino acids long. After removal of 4 bases from V and 3 bases from J, the junction contained 4 bases not matched to a gene. The TCR was taken from a person aged 18 to 70 in good health. Sequenced input: peripheral blood mononuclear cells. This chain uses TRBV7-2 with TRBJ2-5, with 8 bases that match TRBD1. CDR3 residues: CASSSRDRKETQYF. CDR3 DNA, as far as it was read: TGTGCCAGCAGCTCCCGGGACAGGAAAGAGACC.